This record covers a single T cell receptor (beta chain). Germline V gene data show CDR1 as LNHDA and CDR2 as SQIVND (reference sequence). The CDR3 is 14 residues long. Trimming cost V 5 bases and J 7 bases; bases outside gene matches: 7. The entry originates in a study of blood T cell repertoires in COVID-19. TCRdb's copy holds only in-frame clones and misses some; the assay was immunoSEQ multiplex PCR. Seen here are over 250,000 clones, about 89% observed once, and the top ten hold over 7.5%. The source material was PBMCs or T cells enriched from blood (not recorded which). This sequence was found in a man aged 40-50 years who had recovered from COVID-19. The rearrangement uses TRBV19 and TRBJ1-4; 7 positions match TRBD1. CDR3 coding DNA: TGTGCCAGTAGTCCGACAGGGTCTTTTGAAAAACTGTTTTTT. Residues: CASSPTGSFEKLFF.